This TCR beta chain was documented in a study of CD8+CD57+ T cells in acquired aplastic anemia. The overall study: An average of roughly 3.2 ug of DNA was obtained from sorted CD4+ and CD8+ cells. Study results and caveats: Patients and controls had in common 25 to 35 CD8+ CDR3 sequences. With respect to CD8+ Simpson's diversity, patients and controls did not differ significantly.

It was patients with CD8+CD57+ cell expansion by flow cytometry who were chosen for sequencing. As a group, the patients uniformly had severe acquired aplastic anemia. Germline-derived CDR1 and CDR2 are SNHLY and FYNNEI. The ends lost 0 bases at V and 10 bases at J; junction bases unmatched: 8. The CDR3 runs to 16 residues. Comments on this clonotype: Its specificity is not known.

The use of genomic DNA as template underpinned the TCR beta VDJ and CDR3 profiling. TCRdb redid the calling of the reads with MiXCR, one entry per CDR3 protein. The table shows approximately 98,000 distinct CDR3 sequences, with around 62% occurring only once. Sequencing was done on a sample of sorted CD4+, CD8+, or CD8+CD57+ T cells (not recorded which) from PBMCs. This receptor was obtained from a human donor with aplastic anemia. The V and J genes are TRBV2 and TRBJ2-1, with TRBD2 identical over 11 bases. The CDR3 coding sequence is TGTGCCAGCAGTGAAGCGTCGGGACTAGCGGTTGGCGAGCAGTTCTTC. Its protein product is CASSEASGLAVGEQFF.